The table lists the clone carrying this TCR beta chain with many counts. Its antigen remains unidentified. This record belongs to a study of early T cells in non-severe SARS-CoV-2 infection. Turning to the study itself: Sequenced bulk RNA came from whole blood that was unsorted, and chains were unpaired. Study-level results: Anti-spike CD8 responses were favored by VDJdb matching, which missed private and CD4 specificities.

Individual cDNA molecules were tagged with unique molecular identifiers, the study reported. TCRdb ran MiXCR on the 5' RACE reads and lists one entry per CDR3 protein. The profile shows about 70,000 distinct CDR3 sequences, less than 12% of them singletons. The starting material was whole blood, obtained at baseline. The clonotype was recovered from an adult who was a healthcare worker with PCR-confirmed SARS-CoV-2 infection or an uninfected control (not recorded which).

The CDR3 spells CASSAPPRGPIPYEQYF. In DNA, the CDR3 is TGTGCCAGCAGTGCCCCCCCTCGTGGCCCTATTCCTTACGAGCAGTACTTC. The rearrangement links TRBV12-3 or TRBV12-4 to TRBJ2-7, with D unclear. V was cut by 5 bases and J by 4 bases, with 24 bases left in between. The CDR3 loop spans 17 amino acids.